This TCR beta chain was identified in a study of PD-L1 blockade in urothelial cancer. Clones were sequenced by immunoSEQ multiplex PCR, and TCRdb holds only the in-frame ones, with some missing. Of 90,000 to 120,000 clones listed, over 80% are singletons. CDR3 length equals 14 residues. With 7 bases clipped from V and 5 bases from J, the junction kept 7 bases outside the gene matches. Germline lookup yields CDR1 MDHEN and CDR2 SYDVKM. Sequenced material: PBMCs, taken around atezolizumab (anti-PD-L1) treatment. The rearrangement uses TRBV28 and TRBJ1-1; 10 bases align to TRBD1. The TCR was taken from a woman of 80 years or more with urothelial cancer. The CDR3 here is CASNWGDRGTEAFF. CDR3 coding DNA: TGTGCCAGCAACTGGGGGGACAGGGGAACTGAAGCTTTCTTT.